This is a list of T cell receptor beta chains from one sample in a study of CD8 T cells in ankylosing spondylitis. Each CDR3 protein is one row after TCRdb ran MiXCR on the 5' RACE reads. Seen here are approximately 300,000 distinct CDR3 sequences, 6.5% to 10% observed once, and the top ten hold just over 14%. The sequencing input was blood, either unsorted or a sorted T cell fraction (not recorded which). The source is a male donor with ankylosing spondylitis. The CDR3 runs from the conserved cysteine through the conserved F or W. A D gene is named only where the DNA matches it firmly. Size values are once, few and many counts, or a class for expanded clones, and some rows have none.

J | V | size | D | CDR3 | DNA
TRBJ2-3 | TRBV5-1 | few | NA | CASSSDSRPTDTQYF | TGCGCCAGCAGCTCAGACTCGCGGCCCACAGATACGCAGTATTTT
TRBJ2-1 | TRBV6-5 | NA | NA | CASSFQGTNDNEQFF | TGTGCCAGCAGTTTCCAGGGGACTAACGACAATGAGCAGTTCTTC
TRBJ2-1 | TRBV20-1 | NA | TRBD1 | CSAIKGQGINEQFF | TGCAGTGCTATTAAGGGACAGGGAATCAATGAGCAGTTCTTC
TRBJ2-7 | TRBV30 | once | TRBD1 | CAWDRGQSYEQYF | TGTGCCTGGGACAGGGGGCAATCCTACGAGCAGTACTTC
TRBJ2-2 | TRBV11-1 | NA | NA | CASSPNTGDLLSTGELFF | TGTGCCAGCAGCCCAAATACAGGGGACTTATTGTCGACCGGGGAGCTGTTTTTT
TRBJ2-5 | TRBV29-1 | many | NA | CSVDLHTRPGETQYF | TGCAGCGTTGATTTACACACTCGCCCGGGGGAGACCCAGTACTTC
TRBJ2-1 | TRBV19 | NA | NA | CASSTPAAPVDYKSSYNEQFF | TGTGCCAGTAGTACCCCCGCGGCACCTGTAGACTACAAGAGCTCCTACAATGAGCAGTTCTTC
TRBJ2-6 | TRBV5-1 | NA | TRBD1 | CASSPGDRGSGANVLTF | TGCGCCAGCAGCCCTGGGGACAGGGGATCTGGGGCCAACGTCCTGACTTTC
TRBJ2-1 | TRBV5-1 | NA | NA | CASSMPEGSYNEQFF | TGCGCCAGCAGTATGCCGGAGGGCTCCTACAATGAGCAGTTCTTC
TRBJ2-1 | TRBV20-1 | NA | NA | CSAREPRLYNEQFF | TGCAGTGCTAGAGAACCCAGGTTATACAATGAGCAGTTCTTC
TRBJ2-7 | TRBV9 | NA | TRBD1 | CASSVATSGGKYEQYF | TGTGCCAGCAGCGTAGCTACGTCAGGGGGTAAATACGAGCAGTACTTC
TRBJ2-7 | TRBV7-2 | NA | NA | CASSRPGVDEQYF | TGTGCCAGCAGCCGTCCAGGAGTCGACGAGCAGTACTTC
TRBJ2-1 | TRBV18 | NA | TRBD2 | CASSLRREGLEQFF | TGTGCCAGCTCCCTGCGGCGGGAGGGCCTTGAGCAGTTCTTC
TRBJ2-7 | TRBV20-1 | NA | NA | CSASPPRGTSYEQYF | TGCAGTGCTTCGCCCCCGAGGGGCACCTCCTACGAGCAGTACTTC
TRBJ2-7 | TRBV3-1 | few | NA | CASSRTRAEQYF | TGTGCCAGCAGCCGAACTAGGGCCGAGCAGTACTTC
TRBJ2-6 | TRBV27 | few | NA | CASSPQWGWIDSGANVLTF | TGTGCCAGCAGTCCGCAGTGGGGCTGGATCGACTCTGGGGCCAACGTCCTGACTTTC
TRBJ1-6 | TRBV15 | many | NA | CATTAEIGSYNSPLHF | TGTGCCACCACGGCCGAAATCGGGTCCTATAATTCACCCCTCCACTTT
TRBJ2-1 | TRBV7-3 | many | NA | CASGVGSSSYNEQFF | TGTGCCAGCGGGGTAGGGAGTAGCTCCTACAATGAGCAGTTCTTC
TRBJ2-1 | TRBV7-9 | few | TRBD2 | CASSTPGRRDEQFF | TGTGCCAGCAGCACCCCCGGGAGGAGGGATGAGCAGTTCTTC
TRBJ2-1 | TRBV24-1 | few | NA | CATSPGHPYNEQFF | TGTGCCACAAGTCCGGGACATCCCTACAATGAGCAGTTCTTC
TRBJ1-1 | TRBV7-3 | many | NA | CASSLTGGVNTEAFF | TGTGCCAGCAGCTTAACGGGGGGGGTGAACACTGAAGCTTTCTTT
TRBJ2-5 | TRBV29-1 | many | NA | CSVLGGQETQYF | TGCAGCGTTTTGGGGGGCCAAGAGACCCAGTACTTC
TRBJ2-5 | TRBV29-1 | many | TRBD2 | CSIRPGLGRETQYF | TGCAGCATCCGCCCGGGACTAGGAAGGGAGACCCAGTACTTC
TRBJ2-4 | TRBV4-1 | NA | TRBD1 | CASSQTGTGGIGNIQYF | TGCGCCAGCAGCCAAACCGGGACAGGGGGCATCGGGAACATTCAGTACTTC
TRBJ2-1 | TRBV30 | NA | NA | CACKVVGGFYNEQFF | TGTGCCTGCAAAGTAGTCGGAGGATTCTACAATGAGCAGTTCTTC
TRBJ2-7 | TRBV14 | few | NA | CASSQDRRVAYEQYF | TGTGCCAGCAGCCAAGATCGACGGGTCGCCTACGAGCAGTACTTC
TRBJ1-4 | TRBV10-3 | many | NA | CAISPLGGEKLFF | TGTGCCATCAGCCCTCTGGGTGGTGAAAAACTGTTTTTT
TRBJ2-7 | TRBV6-5 | NA | TRBD1 | CASSWTGISYEQYF | TGTGCCAGCAGTTGGACAGGGATTTCCTACGAGCAGTACTTC
TRBJ2-3 | TRBV6-2/TRBV6-3 | few | TRBD2 | CASSYTSGSGDTQYF | TGTGCCAGCAGCTATACTAGCGGGAGTGGAGATACGCAGTATTTT
TRBJ2-7 | TRBV5-6 | many | TRBD2 | CASRDRPGTSDYEQYF | TGTGCCAGCCGGGACAGGCCCGGGACTAGCGACTACGAGCAGTACTTC
TRBJ2-7 | TRBV29-1 | many | TRBD1 | CSVVGQQIYEQYF | TGCAGCGTTGTGGGACAGCAAATTTACGAGCAGTACTTC
TRBJ1-3 | TRBV12-3/TRBV12-4 | many | TRBD1 | CASSLPRDRGSGNTIYF | TGTGCCAGCAGTTTGCCGCGGGACAGGGGTTCTGGAAACACCATATATTTT